The 15 T cell receptor beta chains given below trace back to one sample, sequenced in a study of vaccination and CD4 T cells after COVID-19. Their antigen targets remain unknown. The treatment is: roughly ten-day PBMC culture with coronavirus spike peptide pools or control peptides (ViraFEST assay). The Oncomine TCR Beta short-read assay was what sequenced the DNA obtained from cultured CD4+ T cells. TCRdb reprocessed the PCR reads with MiXCR, giving one entry per CDR3 protein. Among about 10,000 distinct CDR3 sequences listed, about half were seen once. Source material: CD4+ T cells from blood, cultured in vitro. The origin of the receptors is a human donor who had recovered from COVID-19.

This clonotype was counted only a few times. This sequence joins TRBV20-1 and TRBJ2-7; 12 nucleotides match TRBD2. This CDR3 has 15 residues. V shed 2 bases, J shed 3 bases, and the junction held 5 bases outside the gene matches. Germline-derived CDR1 and CDR2 are DFQATT and SNEGSKA (reference sequence). The CDR3 coding sequence is TGCAGTGCTAGAAGGACTAGCGGGATCCTCTACGAGCAGTACTTC. Translated, it gives CSARRTSGILYEQYF.

The rearrangement uses TRBV15 and TRBJ1-2; 7 bases agree with TRBD1. CDR1 LNHNV and CDR2 YYDKDF come from the germline V gene (reference sequence). The CDR3 is 13 residues long. V was pared by 0 bases and J by 7 bases, with 2 bases of the junction left unmatched. As DNA, the CDR3 is TGTGCCACCAGCAGAGAACAGGGGTCTGGCTACACCTTC. Translated: CATSREQGSGYTF. Complete variable domain (other parts from reference TRBV15 and TRBJ1-2): DAMVIQNPRYQVTQFGKPVTLSCSQTLNHNVMYWYQQKSSQAPKLLFHYYDKDFNNEADTPDNFQSRRPNTSFCFLDIRSPGLGDTAMYLCATSREQGSGYTFGSGTRLTVV.

The J gene is TRBJ2-7, the V gene TRBV7-8; a weak D match, TRBD2 (5 bases). The CDR3 consists of 17 residues. Trimming pared 3 bases from V and 5 bases from J, leaving 23 bases between. The V gene's germline CDR1 is SGHVS and CDR2 FQNEAQ. The CDR3 loop is CASSLRQYSSFGDEQYF. CDR3 nucleotides: TGTGCCAGCAGCTTGAGGCAGTACTCTTCTTTCGGGGACGAGCAGTACTTC. Using reference TRBV7-8 and TRBJ2-7 for the parts outside the CDR3, the full variable domain is GAGVSQSPRYKVAKRGQDVALRCDPISGHVSLFWYQQALGQGPEFLTYFQNEAQLDKSGLPSDRFFAERPEGSVSTLKIQRTQQEDSAVYLCASSLRQYSSFGDEQYFGPGTRLTVT.

This clonotype showed up just once. The chain uses TRBV7-2 and TRBJ1-5; tentatively, D is TRBD1 (5 bases). CDR1 is SGHTA, CDR2 FQGNSA, per germline. V lost 3 bases, J lost 3 bases, and 12 bases lay in between. The length of the CDR3 is 15 residues. The CDR3 loop is CASSLGGHINQPQHF. Written as DNA, the CDR3 is TGTGCCAGCAGCTTGGGTGGACACATCAATCAGCCCCAGCATTTT.

This sequence joins TRBV6-5 and TRBJ2-2; D may correspond to TRBD1 or TRBD2 (6 bases each). The germline V and J ends were trimmed by 2 bases and 7 bases, with 17 bases remaining between them. The CDR3 sequence is 16 residues long. From germline, CDR1 is MNHEY and CDR2 SVGAGI. The CDR3 DNA reads TGTGCCAGCAGTTACCGGGGGCCTTGGATAGGCGGGGAGCTGTTTTTT. It yields the protein CASSYRGPWIGGELFF.

The rearrangement uses TRBV6-1 and TRBJ2-1; D may correspond to TRBD1 or TRBD2 (5 bases each). CDR3 length: 16 residues. Germline V CDR1 and CDR2: MNHNS, SASEGT. V was trimmed by 7 bases and J by 0 bases, leaving 16 bases between them. The CDR3 loop is CASMGGGLRSYNEQFF. The CDR3 DNA is TGTGCCAGCATGGGTGGGGGTCTCCGCTCCTACAATGAGCAGTTCTTC.

This chain links TRBV28 with TRBJ1-3; 9 bases agree with TRBD1. With 5 bases clipped from V and 2 bases from J, the junction kept 10 bases outside the gene matches. The CDR3 spans 17 residues. Germline-derived CDR1 and CDR2 are MDHEN and SYDVKM. The CDR3 DNA follows: TGTGCCAGCAGTCCTCCCAGCTACAGGGGGCCTGGAAACACCATATATTTT. Translating gives CASSPPSYRGPGNTIYF.

This clonotype was picked up a small number of times. This chain connects TRBV5-1 to TRBJ2-5, with D maybe TRBD2 (6 bases). There are 15 residues in the CDR3. V lost 0 bases and J lost 5, with 14 bases in between. Germline assignment: CDR1 SGHRS and CDR2 YFSETQ. CDR3 coding DNA: TGCGCCAGCAGCTTGGACGGGGGTGAGGGGGAGACCCAGTACTTC. Its translation: CASSLDGGEGETQYF.

The sample holds a few counts of this clonotype. This sequence joins TRBV10-1 and TRBJ2-2, with a possible D match to TRBD1 (7 bases). Germline lookup yields CDR1 WNHNN and CDR2 SYGVQD (reference sequence). The CDR3 is made up of 15 amino acids. V was shortened by 3 bases and J by 5 bases, with 13 bases between the two germline ends. The CDR3 nucleotides are TGCGCCAGCAGTGACCGACAGGGAGGAACCGGGGAGCTGTTTTTT. Translation gives CASSDRQGGTGELFF.

The chain recombines TRBV5-4 with TRBJ1-1; TRBD1 might be the D (6 bases). The V gene lost 4 bases and the J gene lost 1 base, with 11 bases spanning the gap. Germline V gene sequence: CDR1 SGHNT, CDR2 YYREEE (reference sequence). This CDR3 spans 14 amino acids. The chain's CDR3 is CASSPGTKNTEAFF. The CDR3 coding sequence is TGTGCCAGCAGCCCAGGGACAAAGAACACTGAAGCTTTCTTT.

This clonotype was detected a few times. The rearrangement joins TRBV7-2 to TRBJ1-5; unclear D gene. Looked up from germline, CDR1 is SGHTA and CDR2 is FQGNSA. Between the trimmed V and J ends, which lost 1 base and 4 bases, there was a span of 8 bases. The CDR3 contains 14 residues. The CDR3 region has the DNA TGTGCCAGCAGCTTAGGTCAGCCGAATCAGCCCCAGCATTTT. Amino acids: CASSLGQPNQPQHF. The variable domain in full, with the rest retrieved from reference TRBV7-2 and TRBJ1-5, is GAGVSQSPSNKVTEKGKDVELRCDPISGHTALYWYRQSLGQGLEFLIYFQGNSAPDKSGLPSDRFSAERTGGSVSTLTIQRTQQEDSAVYLCASSLGQPNQPQHFGDGTRLSIL.

This sequence joins TRBV21-1 and TRBJ1-2; the table's D call of TRBD1 was not tested on the DNA. TRBV21-1 is labeled a pseudogene. CDR3 size: 16 residues. The CDR3 here is CASSKDRGQGVDGYTF. Here the CDR3 DNA reads TGTGCCAGCAGCAAAGATAGGGGACAGGGAGTGGATGGCTACACCTTC.

The chain recombines TRBV9 with TRBJ2-2; weak D call: TRBD2 (6 bases). This CDR3 spans 16 amino acids. V lost 4 bases, J lost 1 base, and 14 bases lay in between. CDR1 is SGDLS and CDR2 is YYNGEE in the germline V gene. CDR3 sequence: CASSPGGRVNTGELFF. The CDR3 DNA reads as TGTGCCAGCAGCCCCGGGGGACGGGTGAACACCGGGGAGCTGTTTTTT.

This clonotype has a handful of counts. The chain carries TRBV18 and TRBJ2-1; TRBD2 matches at 9 bases. J lost 9 bases, V lost 3 bases, and 6 bases had no gene match. This CDR3 region has 14 residues. Germline CDR1 KGHSH, CDR2 LQKENI. The CDR3 spells CASSPPGLASEQFF. CDR3 coding DNA: TGTGCCAGCTCACCGCCGGGACTAGCTTCTGAGCAGTTCTTC.

This chain joins TRBV6-1 and TRBJ1-1; a weak D match, TRBD1 (6 bases). Germline CDR1 is MNHNS and CDR2 is SASEGT. This CDR3 is built from 15 residues. The V end lost 6 bases, the J end lost 0 bases, and 14 bases lay between the germline ends. The CDR3 DNA sequence: TGTGCCAGCAGCTCGTACGGGGGCGTGAACACTGAAGCTTTCTTT. Amino acids: CASSSYGGVNTEAFF.